The present TCR beta chain was sequenced within a study of cytotoxic CD8 clonotypes in ibrutinib-treated CLL. The V gene's germline CDR1 is SGHRS and CDR2 YFSETQ. V was trimmed by 5 bases and J by 7 bases, leaving 12 bases between them. The length of the CDR3 is 13 residues. TCRdb's table, derived via immunoSEQ multiplex PCR, lists solely in-frame clones and lacks some. The repertoire holds about 200,000 clones, 72% seen once, with around an eighth in the top ten. The starting material was PBMCs, obtained after 24 months of ibrutinib treatment. This receptor was identified in a human donor with chronic lymphocytic leukemia. The chain recombines TRBV5-1 with TRBJ1-4, with D maybe TRBD1 (5 bases). The CDR3 nucleotides read TGCGCCAGCAGGGGGGGTGTCGGTGAAAAACTGTTTTTT. Its translation is CASRGGVGEKLFF.